This T cell receptor (beta chain) was identified during a study of blood T cells in healthy people across ages. Through a sample-barcoded 5' primer and a J-beta primer mix, a second PCR was run for roughly 6 to 12 cycles. TCRdb redid the calling of the 5' RACE reads with MiXCR, one entry per CDR3 protein. The sample carries over 450,000 distinct CDR3 sequences, approximately 25% recorded once. Trimming stripped 0 bases from V and 4 bases from J, with 10 bases between. This CDR3 contains 16 residues. CDR1 and CDR2 (germline): SGHAT, FQNNGV. These sequences were also reported in another study, on T cells of mothers and their children.

The V and J genes are TRBV11-2 and TRBJ1-6, with D maybe TRBD1 (5 bases). Sequencing input: blood. This TCR was recovered from a boy between 10 and 17 years old in good health. CDR3 nucleotides: TGTGCCAGCAGCTTAGAACCCCCAGGGTATAATTCACCCCTCCACTTT. Translating it yields CASSLEPPGYNSPLHF.